The 29 T cell receptor beta chains below all came from one sample that was sequenced in a study of CD8+ T cells in alopecia areata. The authors extracted RNA and reverse transcribed it into cDNA as the sequencing template. Produced via immunoSEQ multiplex PCR; TCRdb's table is partial and in-frame only. The sample has some 56,000 clones, approximately 96% seen once; the top ten hold roughly 24%. The sequencing used CD8+ T cells sorted from blood, collected at week 0. The receptor set was obtained from a human donor with alopecia areata.

The chain recombines TRBV4-2 with TRBJ2-1; the D gene is possibly TRBD2 (6 bases). The V end was cut by 4 bases, the J end by 6 bases, with 13 bases between. Germline CDR1 is LGHNA and CDR2 is YNFKEQ. The CDR3 contains 14 residues. The CDR3 DNA is TGTGCCAGCAGCCGGGGACTCCTGACCAATGAGCAGTTCTTC. Protein: CASSRGLLTNEQFF.

The chain is built from TRBV19 and TRBJ2-3, with D hard to call. Trimming left V 5 bases short and J 1 base short, with 13 bases between. CDR1 and CDR2 from the germline V gene are LNHDA and SQIVND (reference sequence). The CDR3 is 15 residues long. For the CDR3, the DNA is TGTGCCAGTAGTCCCGTGGTGACGGGCACAGATACGCAGTATTTT. Protein sequence: CASSPVVTGTDTQYF.

The gene calls are TRBV7-9 and TRBJ1-1; the D gene is possibly TRBD1 (5 bases). The V gene lost 5 bases and the J gene lost 3 bases, with 10 bases spanning the gap. Germline lookup yields CDR1 SEHNR and CDR2 FQNEAQ (reference sequence). This CDR3 contains 13 residues. In DNA form, the CDR3 reads TGTGCCAGCAGCCCGACAGTAGACACTGAAGCTTTCTTT. Its translation: CASSPTVDTEAFF.

In this sample, this clone turned up a few times. The V call is TRBV4-1, the J call TRBJ2-1; D is perhaps TRBD2 (5 bases). With 1 base removed from V and 3 bases from J, the gap between germline ends came to 7 bases. CDR3 size: 14 residues. Germline V CDR1 and CDR2: MGHRA, YSYEKL. CDR3: CASSQVLGYNEQFF. The CDR3 region has the DNA TGCGCCAGCAGCCAAGTACTAGGCTACAATGAGCAGTTCTTC.

The genes are TRBV4-3 and TRBJ1-6; 7 bases match TRBD1. The CDR3 spans 14 residues. Losses at the gene ends were 4 bases for V and 10 bases for J; bases not matched to a gene: 7. Germline V gives CDR1 LGHNA, CDR2 YSLEER. Here the CDR3 DNA reads TGCGCCAGCAGCCTAGACAGGGTCGGATCACCCCTCCACTTT. This translates into CASSLDRVGSPLHF.

The V gene is TRBV6-6, the J gene TRBJ2-3, with D perhaps assigned TRBD1 or TRBD2 (5 bases each). This CDR3 spans 15 amino acids. CDR1 MNHNY and CDR2 SVGAGI come from the germline V gene (reference sequence). V lost 8 bases to trimming and J lost 0 bases, with 15 bases between them. DNA of the CDR3: TGTGCCAGCTCCTTTACTAGGGACAGCACAGATACGCAGTATTTT. This translates into CASSFTRDSTDTQYF.

The rearrangement joins TRBV7-3 to TRBJ2-2, with D perhaps matching TRBD2 (6 bases). Deletions cut 5 bases from V and 0 bases from J, with 13 bases between. The CDR3 totals 16 residues. From germline, CDR1 is SGHTA and CDR2 FQGTGA. The CDR3 nucleotides read TGTGCCAGCAGCCGACCGGAGGGCACGAACACCGGGGAGCTGTTTTTT. Translated, it gives CASSRPEGTNTGELFF.

The V and J genes are TRBV4-1 and TRBJ2-2; maybe TRBD1 (5 bases). The V gene lost 4 bases and the J gene lost 2 bases, with 11 bases spanning the gap. Germline loops: CDR1 MGHRA, CDR2 YSYEKL. The CDR3 is 15 amino acids. The CDR3 spells CASSRAGKNTGELFF. The CDR3 DNA reads as TGCGCCAGCAGCCGAGCAGGGAAAAACACCGGGGAGCTGTTTTTT.

This rearrangement joins TRBV5-4 to TRBJ2-7, with a possible D match to TRBD1 (5 bases). V was pared by 2 bases and J by 4 bases, with 13 bases between. From germline, CDR1 is SGHNT and CDR2 YYREEE (reference sequence). CDR3 length: 14 residues. Here the CDR3 DNA reads TGTGCCAGCAGCTTCGGTCTAGGGGATTACGAGCAGTACTTC. It yields the protein CASSFGLGDYEQYF.

The V call is TRBV7-9, the J call TRBJ2-3, with TRBD2 identical over 7 bases. CDR1 and CDR2 (germline): SEHNR, FQNEAQ (reference sequence). The CDR3 spans 17 residues. The trim removed 5 bases at V and 3 bases at J, leaving 14 bases unmatched. The CDR3 DNA is TGTGCCAGCAGCCCTCCAAGGGAGGGCCCTTTGACAGATACGCAGTATTTT. Amino acid sequence: CASSPPREGPLTDTQYF.

This clone has a single count. The chain joins TRBV19 to TRBJ2-1, with D unclear. The CDR3 is made up of 10 amino acids. The V and J ends lost 5 bases and 8 bases respectively, with 4 bases between them. The V gene's germline CDR1 is LNHDA and CDR2 SQIVND (reference sequence). CDR3 protein: CASSGDEQFF. The CDR3 DNA sequence: TGTGCCAGTAGTGGGGATGAGCAGTTCTTC.

This clone was seen just once. CDR3 DNA sequence: TGCGCCAGCACCCTACCCGGGGAGACCCAGTACTTC. Amino acid sequence: CASTLPGETQYF. The gene calls are TRBV10-2 and TRBJ2-5; D not certain. Trimming pared 7 bases from V and 5 bases from J, leaving 11 bases between. This CDR3 is 12 amino acids long. Per the germline V gene, CDR1 is WSHSY and CDR2 is SAAADI.

To note about this clone: Other nucleotide sequences in the sample specify the same CDR3. The rearrangement links TRBV4-1 to TRBJ2-7; no reliable D call. Germline loops: CDR1 MGHRA, CDR2 YSYEKL. Trimming cost V 0 bases and J 4 bases, with 7 bases left between them. The CDR3 runs 13 residues. The CDR3 sequence is CASSQDRSYEQYF. As DNA, the CDR3 is TGCGCCAGCAGCCAAGATAGGAGTTACGAGCAGTACTTC.

This rearrangement joins TRBV4-2 to TRBJ2-2, with 8 bases that match TRBD1. The CDR3 totals 15 residues. Trimming removed 0 bases from V and 6 bases from J; junction bases left unmatched: 3. Germline CDR1 is LGHNA and CDR2 is YNFKEQ. The CDR3: CASSQEDRDAGELFF. CDR3 nucleotide sequence: TGTGCCAGCAGCCAAGAGGACAGGGACGCCGGGGAGCTGTTTTTT.

This rearrangement joins TRBV4-2 to TRBJ2-1; 11 bases line up with TRBD1. From germline, CDR1 is LGHNA and CDR2 YNFKEQ. The CDR3 runs 15 residues. With V trimmed by 2 bases and J by 8 bases, 5 bases remained unmatched. CDR3 sequence: CASSQSGTGGDEQFF. The CDR3 DNA reads as TGTGCCAGCAGCCAATCCGGGACAGGGGGTGATGAGCAGTTCTTC.

This clone was seen just once. This chain joins TRBV29-1 and TRBJ2-2; 7 bases fit TRBD1. This CDR3 comprises 11 residues. Germline CDR1 and CDR2: SQVTM and ANQGSEA. The V segment lost 5 bases and the J segment 6 bases; nucleotides outside the gene matches: 0. CDR3 sequence: CSVQGAGELFF. In DNA, the CDR3 is TGCAGCGTTCAGGGGGCCGGGGAGCTGTTTTTT.

CDR3 loop: CASSLNSYTEAFF. The CDR3 DNA follows: TGTGCCAGCAGTTTAAATTCTTACACTGAAGCTTTCTTT. The rearrangement joins TRBV6-5 to TRBJ1-1; no definite D call. The V end lost 4 bases, the J end lost 3 bases, and 9 bases lay between the germline ends. The CDR3 totals 13 residues. From germline, CDR1 is MNHEY and CDR2 SVGAGI.

This chain connects TRBV13 to TRBJ2-7, with 7 positions matching TRBD2. From germline, CDR1 is PRHDT and CDR2 FYEKMQ (reference sequence). The CDR3 has 15 residues. With 1 base clipped from V and 2 bases from J, the junction kept 5 bases outside the gene matches. CDR3 amino acids: CASSLDGGGTYEQYF. CDR3 bases: TGTGCCAGCAGCTTAGACGGCGGGGGAACCTACGAGCAGTACTTC. The complete variable domain, with remaining parts taken from reference TRBV13 and TRBJ2-7, reads AAGVIQSPRHLIKEKRETATLKCYPIPRHDTVYWYQQGPGQDPQFLISFYEKMQSDKGSIPDRFSAQQFSDYHSELNMSSLELGDSALYFCASSLDGGGTYEQYFGPGTRLTVT.

The rearrangement joins TRBV27 to TRBJ2-1; a weak D match, TRBD2 (5 bases). Between the trimmed V and J ends, which lost 7 bases and 13 bases, there was a span of 17 bases. This CDR3 is built from 12 residues. From germline, CDR1 is MNHEY and CDR2 SMNVEV (reference sequence). The CDR3 here is CASNRPGEGQFF. CDR3 bases: TGTGCCAGCAACCGTCCTGGCGAGGGTCAGTTCTTC.

The chain recombines TRBV5-8 with TRBJ1-5; D unclear. V dropped 2 bases and J dropped 7 bases, with 7 bases sitting between them. Germline CDR1 reads SGHTS; CDR2 reads YDEGEE. The CDR3 covers 12 residues. In DNA, the CDR3 is TGTGCCAGCAGCTTTCGCGGACAGCCCCAGCATTTT. This encodes CASSFRGQPQHF. The full variable domain, completed using reference TRBV5-8 and TRBJ1-5, is EAGVTQSPTHLIKTRGQQATLRCSPISGHTSVYWYQQALGLGLQFLLWYDEGEERNRGNFPPRFSGRQFPNYSSELNVNALELEDSALYLCASSFRGQPQHFGDGTRLSIL.

The chain is built from TRBV29-1 and TRBJ2-7; 8 bases fit TRBD1. Germline trimming cut 4 bases from V and 3 bases from J; bases unmatched to any gene: 11. This CDR3 has 15 residues. CDR1 is SQVTM and CDR2 is ANQGSEA in the germline V gene. Here the CDR3 DNA reads TGCAGCGTTGTGGGGCCTGACAGGGGATACTACGAGCAGTACTTC. This codes for CSVVGPDRGYYEQYF.

This chain links TRBV7-6 with TRBJ2-5; 9 nucleotides match TRBD2. Germline CDR1 SGHVS, CDR2 FNYEAQ. The CDR3 runs 18 residues. Trimming cost V 5 bases and J 1 base; bases outside gene matches: 14. CDR3 coding DNA: TGTGCCAGCAGCCCAATAGGGGGTAGCGGGGGCCTCCAAGAGACCCAGTACTTC. Translating it yields CASSPIGGSGGLQETQYF.

J is TRBJ2-7 and V is TRBV2; D gene unclear. Trimming stripped 6 bases from V and 2 bases from J, with 11 bases between. The CDR3 has 13 amino acids. CDR1 and CDR2 from the germline V gene are SNHLY and FYNNEI. The CDR3 is CASSPDTTYEQYF. DNA for the CDR3: TGTGCCAGCAGCCCAGACACAACCTACGAGCAGTACTTC.

V usage is TRBV29-1 and J usage is TRBJ2-7, with D tentatively TRBD1 (6 bases). CDR1 SQVTM and CDR2 ANQGSEA come from the germline V gene. CDR3 length equals 13 residues. The V end was cut by 5 bases, the J end by 5 bases, with 16 bases between. The CDR3 spells CSVHPGRGHEQYF. CDR3 DNA sequence: TGCAGCGTTCACCCGGGCAGGGGCCACGAGCAGTACTTC.

Of note for this clone: It may be a read error: a sequence one base away is much more abundant. This chain connects TRBV14 to TRBJ2-5, with no clear D. The J call is doubtful: the DNA matches TRBJ2-7 better. From germline, CDR1 is SGHDN and CDR2 FVKESK. This CDR3 contains 12 residues. The DNA of the CDR3 is TGTGCCAGCAGCCAAGGTGGGGTCGAGCAGTACTTC. Residues: CASSQGGVEQYF.

CDR3 amino acids: CASSPGTYEQYF. CDR3 sequence (DNA): TGTGCCAGTAGCCCCGGGACCTACGAGCAGTACTTC. The chain employs TRBV19 and TRBJ2-7; tentatively, D is TRBD2 (5 bases). The CDR3 contains 12 residues. The V gene's germline CDR1 is LNHDA and CDR2 SQIVND (reference sequence). Between the trimmed V and J ends, which lost 6 bases and 2 bases, there was a span of 8 bases. Variable domain in full (rest from reference TRBV19 and TRBJ2-7): DGGITQSPKYLFRKEGQNVTLSCEQNLNHDAMYWYRQDPGQGLRLIYYSQIVNDFQKGDIAEGYSVSREKKESFPLTVTSAQKNPTAFYLCASSPGTYEQYFGPGTRLTVT.

V is TRBV6-6 and J is TRBJ2-1, with 13 bases matching TRBD2. CDR3 size: 16 residues. Germline V lookup: CDR1 MNHNY, CDR2 SVGAGI (reference sequence). V trimming: 6 bases; J trimming: 4 bases; junction bases outside the gene matches: 6. Written as DNA, the CDR3 is TGTGCCAGCAGCCGAACTAGCGGGGGGGAATACAATGAGCAGTTCTTC. This gives the protein CASSRTSGGEYNEQFF.

The chain links TRBV2 to TRBJ1-3; 7 bases line up with TRBD1. Germline V gene lookup returns CDR1 SNHLY and CDR2 FYNNEI. Losses at the gene ends were 6 bases for V and 0 bases for J; bases not matched to a gene: 5. The CDR3 length is 15 residues. CDR3 nucleotides: TGTGCCAGCAGGGAAACAGGGGACTCTGGAAACACCATATATTTT. As protein: CASRETGDSGNTIYF.

The rearrangement uses TRBV7-9 and TRBJ2-2; no definite D call. This CDR3 is 9 amino acids long. Germline loops: CDR1 SEHNR, CDR2 FQNEAQ (reference sequence). V was trimmed by 5 bases and J by 16 bases, leaving 8 bases between them. The DNA of the CDR3 is TGTGCCAGCAGCCAACCCCCGTTTTTT. It is translated as CASSQPPFF. Looking up the rest from reference TRBV7-9 and TRBJ2-2 gives the full variable domain: DTGVSQNPRHKITKRGQNVTFRCDPISEHNRLYWYRQTLGQGPEFLTYFQNEAQLEKSRLLSDRFSAERPKGSFSTLEIQRTEQGDSAMYLCASSQPPFFGEGSRLTVL.